This T cell receptor beta chain was sequenced in a study of blood T cell repertoires in COVID-19. Study summary: Collection of acute and convalescent COVID-19 samples took place in the United States, Italy and Spain. In each case, the material was cDNA or gDNA derived from T cells, B-cell-depleted T cells, or PBMCs.

In the authors' methods: Reference gene primer amplification in the assay estimated nucleated cell counts. Clones were read by immunoSEQ multiplex PCR, and TCRdb kept only the in-frame ones, dropping some. V and J calls plus clone size are reproduced from that table; the DNA served to infer D and trimming. The sample has around 200,000 clones, approximately 85% seen once. In germline, CDR1 is LGHDT, CDR2 YNNKEL (reference sequence). Trimming took 3 bases from V and 8 from J; bases not matched to a gene: 4. The CDR3 spans 14 residues. The TCR originated in a woman of 80 years or more with acute or convalescent COVID-19. Sequenced sample: peripheral blood. The chain is built from TRBV3-1 (or the pseudogene TRBV3-2) and TRBJ2-1; 10 positions agree with TRBD2. DNA of the CDR3: TGTGCCAGCAGCCACAGCGGGGGGGCCGATGAGCAGTTCTTC. Amino acid sequence: CASSHSGGADEQFF.